This T cell receptor beta chain was documented in a study of blood T cell repertoires in COVID-19. In the study overall: Donors in the United States, Italy and Spain gave samples during acute or convalescent COVID-19. Sources were T cells, B-cell-depleted T cells, or PBMCs; the material itself was cDNA or gDNA.

The CDR3 contains 13 residues. Germline V gene lookup returns CDR1 SNHLY and CDR2 FYNNEI. Trimming removed 6 bases from V and 7 bases from J, with 13 bases in between. Study processing details: The assay estimated nucleated cells by amplifying reference gene primers. The data were produced by immunoSEQ multiplex PCR, yet TCRdb's version contains in-frame clones alone and is incomplete. The D gene and trimming were derived from the DNA, and the V and J assignments and clone size from that table. Of fewer than 250,000 clones in the sample, about four fifths were seen once. The chain employs TRBV2 and TRBJ2-1; perhaps TRBD1 as D (5 bases). The clonotype comes from a woman between 35 and 50 years old with active or convalescent COVID-19. The source material was peripheral blood. Here the CDR3 DNA reads TGTGCCAGCAGGTCCGGCCAGGGAAATGAGCAGTTCTTC. Encoded protein: CASRSGQGNEQFF.